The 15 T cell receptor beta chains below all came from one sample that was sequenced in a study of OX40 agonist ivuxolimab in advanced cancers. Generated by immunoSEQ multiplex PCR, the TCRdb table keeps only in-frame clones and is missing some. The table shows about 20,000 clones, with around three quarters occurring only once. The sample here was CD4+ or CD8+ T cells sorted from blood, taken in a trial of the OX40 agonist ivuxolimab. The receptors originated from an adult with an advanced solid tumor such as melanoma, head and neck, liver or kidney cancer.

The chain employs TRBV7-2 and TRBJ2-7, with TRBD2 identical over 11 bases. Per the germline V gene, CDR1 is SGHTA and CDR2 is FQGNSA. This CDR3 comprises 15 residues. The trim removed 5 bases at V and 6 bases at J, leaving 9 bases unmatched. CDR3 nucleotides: TGTGCCAGCAGCACCCTAGCGGGAGGCTCCCTCGAGCAGTACTTC. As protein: CASSTLAGGSLEQYF.

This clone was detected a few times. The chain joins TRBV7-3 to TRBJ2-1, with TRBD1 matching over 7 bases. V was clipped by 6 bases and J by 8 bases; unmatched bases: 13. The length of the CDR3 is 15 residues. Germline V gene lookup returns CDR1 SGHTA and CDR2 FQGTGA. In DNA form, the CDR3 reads TGTGCCAGCAGTCAGATAAGGACAGGTAACCATGAGCAGTTCTTC. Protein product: CASSQIRTGNHEQFF.

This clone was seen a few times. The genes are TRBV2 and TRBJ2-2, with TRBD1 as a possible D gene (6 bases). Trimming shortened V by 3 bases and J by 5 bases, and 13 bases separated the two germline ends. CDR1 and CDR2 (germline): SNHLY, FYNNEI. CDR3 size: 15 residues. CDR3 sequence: CASSEARGDTGELFF. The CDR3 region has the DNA TGTGCCAGCAGTGAGGCCAGGGGAGATACCGGGGAGCTGTTTTTT.

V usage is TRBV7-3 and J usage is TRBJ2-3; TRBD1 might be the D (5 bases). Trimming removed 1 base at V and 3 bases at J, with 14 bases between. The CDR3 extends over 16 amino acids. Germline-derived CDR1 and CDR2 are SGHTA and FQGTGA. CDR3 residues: CASSLSAGLGTDTQYF. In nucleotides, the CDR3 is TGTGCCAGCAGCTTAAGCGCAGGGTTGGGGACAGATACGCAGTATTTT.

CDR3 coding DNA: TGTGCCAGCAGTTCCCACCCCGGACCTACCGGCTACGAGCAGTACTTC. Protein: CASSSHPGPTGYEQYF. The chain joins TRBV27 to TRBJ2-7, with D uncertain. The CDR3 totals 16 residues. Germline values: CDR1 MNHEY, CDR2 SMNVEV (reference sequence). Trimming took 4 bases from V and 3 from J, leaving 19 bases between them.

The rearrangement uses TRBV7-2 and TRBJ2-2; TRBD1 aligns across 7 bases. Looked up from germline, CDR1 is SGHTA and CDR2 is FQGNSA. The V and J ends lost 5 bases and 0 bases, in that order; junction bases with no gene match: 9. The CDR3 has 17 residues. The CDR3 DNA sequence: TGTGCCAGCAGCCTCAGGACAGGCCCTACGAACACCGGGGAGCTGTTTTTT. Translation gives CASSLRTGPTNTGELFF. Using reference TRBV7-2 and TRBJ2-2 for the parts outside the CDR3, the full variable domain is GAGVSQSPSNKVTEKGKDVELRCDPISGHTALYWYRQSLGQGLEFLIYFQGNSAPDKSGLPSDRFSAERTGGSVSTLTIQRTQQEDSAVYLCASSLRTGPTNTGELFFGEGSRLTVL.

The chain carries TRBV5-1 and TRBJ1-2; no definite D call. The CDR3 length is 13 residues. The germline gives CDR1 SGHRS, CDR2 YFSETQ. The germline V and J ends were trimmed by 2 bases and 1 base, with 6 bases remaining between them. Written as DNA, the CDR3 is TGCGCCAGCAGCTTCAGGAATAACTATGGCTACACCTTC. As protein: CASSFRNNYGYTF.

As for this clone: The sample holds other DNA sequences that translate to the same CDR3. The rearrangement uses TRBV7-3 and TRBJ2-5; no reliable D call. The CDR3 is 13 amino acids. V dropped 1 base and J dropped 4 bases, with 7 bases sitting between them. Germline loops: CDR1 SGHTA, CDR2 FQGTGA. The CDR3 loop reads CASSLKVTETQYF. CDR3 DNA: TGTGCCAGCAGCTTAAAAGTTACAGAGACCCAGTACTTC.

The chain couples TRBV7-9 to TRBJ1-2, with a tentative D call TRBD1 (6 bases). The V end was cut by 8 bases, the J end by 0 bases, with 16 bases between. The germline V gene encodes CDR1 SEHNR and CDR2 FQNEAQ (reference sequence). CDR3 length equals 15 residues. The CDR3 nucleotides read TGTGCCAGCTACAGGGCGGACGTTTCTAACTATGGCTACACCTTC. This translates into CASYRADVSNYGYTF. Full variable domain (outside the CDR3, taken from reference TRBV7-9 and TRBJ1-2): DTGVSQNPRHKITKRGQNVTFRCDPISEHNRLYWYRQTLGQGPEFLTYFQNEAQLEKSRLLSDRFSAERPKGSFSTLEIQRTEQGDSAMYLCASYRADVSNYGYTFGSGTRLTVV.

The CDR3 region has the DNA TGTGCCAGCAGCTTAGTTAAAGGCAGGGCCACTACAAACTATGGCTACACCTTC. Translated, it gives CASSLVKGRATTNYGYTF. The J gene is TRBJ1-2, the V gene TRBV11-2; maybe TRBD1 (5 bases). Trimming left V 1 base short and J 2 bases short, with 20 bases between. The CDR3 covers 18 residues. CDR1 is SGHAT, CDR2 FQNNGV, per germline.

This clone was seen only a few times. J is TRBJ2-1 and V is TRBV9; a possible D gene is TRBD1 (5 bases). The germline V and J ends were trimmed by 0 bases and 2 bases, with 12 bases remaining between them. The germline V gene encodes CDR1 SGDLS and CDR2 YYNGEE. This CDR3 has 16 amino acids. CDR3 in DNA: TGTGCCAGCAGCGTAGCTGGACATAGGCCCTACAATGAGCAGTTCTTC. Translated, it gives CASSVAGHRPYNEQFF.

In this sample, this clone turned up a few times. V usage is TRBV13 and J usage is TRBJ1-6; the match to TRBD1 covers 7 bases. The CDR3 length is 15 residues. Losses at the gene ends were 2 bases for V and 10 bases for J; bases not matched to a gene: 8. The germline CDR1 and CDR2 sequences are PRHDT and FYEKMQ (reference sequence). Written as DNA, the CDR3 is TGTGCCAGCAGCTTAAACAGGGGAATGGGATCACCCCTCCACTTT. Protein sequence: CASSLNRGMGSPLHF.

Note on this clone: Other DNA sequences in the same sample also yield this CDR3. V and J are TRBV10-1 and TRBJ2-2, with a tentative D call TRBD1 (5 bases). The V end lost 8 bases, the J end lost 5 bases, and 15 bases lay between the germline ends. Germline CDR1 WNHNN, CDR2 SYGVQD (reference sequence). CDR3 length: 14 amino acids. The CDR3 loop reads CASPTLKGTGELFF. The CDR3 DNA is TGCGCCAGCCCTACCCTAAAGGGGACCGGGGAGCTGTTTTTT.

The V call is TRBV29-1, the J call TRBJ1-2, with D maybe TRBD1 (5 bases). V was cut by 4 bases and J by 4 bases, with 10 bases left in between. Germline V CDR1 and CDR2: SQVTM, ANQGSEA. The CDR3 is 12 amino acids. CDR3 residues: CSVGDSTYGYTF. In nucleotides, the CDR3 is TGCAGCGTTGGGGACTCGACCTATGGCTACACCTTC.

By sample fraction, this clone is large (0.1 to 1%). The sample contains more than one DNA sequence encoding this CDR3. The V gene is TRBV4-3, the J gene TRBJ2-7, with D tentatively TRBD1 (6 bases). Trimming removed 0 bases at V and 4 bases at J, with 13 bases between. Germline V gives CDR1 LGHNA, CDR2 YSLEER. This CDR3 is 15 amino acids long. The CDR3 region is CASSQEAGDRYEQYF. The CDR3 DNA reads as TGCGCCAGCAGCCAAGAAGCAGGGGACCGTTACGAGCAGTACTTC.